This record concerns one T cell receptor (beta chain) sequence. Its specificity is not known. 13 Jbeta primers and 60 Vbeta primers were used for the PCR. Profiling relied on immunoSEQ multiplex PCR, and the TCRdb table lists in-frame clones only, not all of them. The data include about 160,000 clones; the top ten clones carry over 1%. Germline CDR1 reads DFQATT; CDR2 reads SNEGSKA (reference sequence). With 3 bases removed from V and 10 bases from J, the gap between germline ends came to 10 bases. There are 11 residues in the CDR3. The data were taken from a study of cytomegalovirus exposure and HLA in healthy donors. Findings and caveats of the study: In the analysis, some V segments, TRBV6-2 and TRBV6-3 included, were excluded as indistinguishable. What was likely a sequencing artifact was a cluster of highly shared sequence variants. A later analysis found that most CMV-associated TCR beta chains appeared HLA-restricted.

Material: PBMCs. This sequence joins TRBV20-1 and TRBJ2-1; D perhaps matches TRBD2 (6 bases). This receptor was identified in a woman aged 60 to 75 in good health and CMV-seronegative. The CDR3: CSARRLEEQFF. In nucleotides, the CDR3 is TGCAGTGCTAGGAGACTAGAGGAGCAGTTCTTC.